A selection of T cell receptor beta chains follows, all from one sample in a study of human T cells and chemical hapten exposure. Via MiXCR, TCRdb re-called the RACE reads, giving one row per CDR3 protein. Seen here are tens of thousands of distinct CDR3 sequences, about 12% observed once, and the top ten hold roughly 1.9%. Sequences were derived from whole blood, sampled in connection with sensitization to the hapten diphenylcyclopropenone (DPC). These receptors came from a woman in her thirties or forties with alopecia areata. Some clones in this sample may be carry-over from other donors' samples. Both conserved end residues are part of each CDR3. The D gene is left open where the match is weak. The size entry is marked missing in some rows and otherwise reads once, few, many or a size class.

DNA	CDR3	D	size	V	J
TGCGCCAGCAGCCCTTTGGGACTAGCGGGAAGTCGGTTCTTC	CASSPLGLAGSRFF	TRBD2	many	TRBV4-1	TRBJ2-1
TGTGCCAGTTATAGTCACAGATCCTACGAGCAGTACTTC	CASYSHRSYEQYF	-	many	TRBV28	TRBJ2-7
TGTGCCAGCAGCCCCCGGGGGGGCCTGAACACTGAAGCTTTCTTT	CASSPRGGLNTEAFF	-	many	TRBV11-2	TRBJ1-1
TGTGCCAGCAGCTTTCGGGCGTCGGATGGCTACACCTTC	CASSFRASDGYTF	-	-	TRBV11-2	TRBJ1-2
TGTGCCGGGGGTAGCGGGGGCTACCAAGAGACCCAGTACTTC	CAGGSGGYQETQYF	TRBD2	few	TRBV5-4	TRBJ2-5
TGTGCCAGCATTCCCGAGAGGGGGGGCCCTGAAGCTTTCTTT	CASIPERGGPEAFF	-	many	TRBV6-5	TRBJ1-1
TGTGCCAGCAGCTTACAGTTAGGGAATGAGCAGTTCTTC	CASSLQLGNEQFF	-	few	TRBV11-2	TRBJ2-1
TGCGCCAGCAGCTTGGGCCAGGGACCCTACGAGCAGTACTTC	CASSLGQGPYEQYF	-	few	TRBV5-1	TRBJ2-7
TGTGCCAGCAGGCCTACTAGGAGCTCCTACAATGAGCAGTTCTTC	CASRPTRSSYNEQFF	-	many	TRBV6-5	TRBJ2-1
TGCAGCGTTGATCGGCAGGGGGCAAATGAGCAGTTCTTC	CSVDRQGANEQFF	TRBD1	-	TRBV29-1	TRBJ2-1
TGTGCCAGCAGCCAGGGACAGGCGAACAATGAGCAGTTCTTC	CASSQGQANNEQFF	TRBD1	-	TRBV7-6	TRBJ2-1
TGTGCCAGCAGTTACTCGACCGTAAACTATGGCTACACCTTC	CASSYSTVNYGYTF	-	-	TRBV6-5	TRBJ1-2
TGCGCCAGCAGCCAAGATTACCTGGGCGTAGATACGCAGTATTTT	CASSQDYLGVDTQYF	-	many	TRBV4-3	TRBJ2-3
TGTGCCACCCTATCGGGACAGGGCCCCTACGAGCAGTACTTC	CATLSGQGPYEQYF	TRBD1	-	TRBV28	TRBJ2-7
TGTGCCAGCAGCTTCGGAAGCGGGGGTTTGTACCAAGAGACCCAGTACTTC	CASSFGSGGLYQETQYF	TRBD2	many	TRBV7-9	TRBJ2-5
TGTGCCAGCAGTTACGGGCGGACAGGGGGCTCCTACGAGCAGTACTTC	CASSYGRTGGSYEQYF	TRBD1	medium-sized	TRBV6-2/TRBV6-3	TRBJ2-7